Below, 5 T cell receptor beta chains from the same sample are listed, as sequenced in a study of blood T cells in healthy people across ages. It was with a sample-barcoded 5' primer and a J-beta primer mix that a second PCR of roughly 6 to 11 cycles was run. TCRdb re-derived calls from the 5' RACE reads in MiXCR, one entry per CDR3 protein. The data contain 1.5 million to 2 million distinct CDR3 sequences, approximately 50% of them singletons. Sequences were obtained from blood. These receptors were obtained from a woman in her forties in good health.

This clonotype has only a few counts. CDR3 region: CASSMPGQGRGGYTF. The CDR3 coding sequence is TGCGCCAGCAGCATGCCGGGACAGGGAAGAGGAGGCTACACCTTC. V and J are TRBV5-1 and TRBJ1-2, with TRBD1 identical over 9 bases. V was clipped by 4 bases and J by 8 bases; unmatched bases: 12. CDR1 SGHRS and CDR2 YFSETQ come from the germline V gene. CDR3 length: 15 residues. The full variable domain, in which reference TRBV5-1 and TRBJ1-2 provide the parts outside the CDR3, is KAGVTQTPRYLIKTRGQQVTLSCSPISGHRSVSWYQQTPGQGLQFLFEYFSETQRNKGNFPGRFSGRQFSNSRSEMNVSTLELGDSALYLCASSMPGQGRGGYTFGSGTRLTVV.

The V call is TRBV10-3, the J call TRBJ2-3; TRBD2 is a possible D gene (5 bases). Trimming left V 4 bases short and J 4 bases short, with 12 bases between. Germline loops: CDR1 ENHRY, CDR2 SYGVKD. This CDR3 region has 14 residues. The CDR3 sequence is CAISAVGGPDTQYF. The CDR3 nucleotides read TGTGCCATCAGTGCGGTAGGCGGGCCAGATACGCAGTATTTT.

This chain links TRBV27 with TRBJ1-2, with TRBD1 identical over 9 bases. The CDR3 totals 17 residues. Trimming removed 5 bases from V and 4 bases from J; junction bases left unmatched: 14. Germline V gene lookup returns CDR1 MNHEY and CDR2 SMNVEV (reference sequence). The CDR3 is CASSPSPGTGKPYGYTF. DNA of the CDR3: TGTGCCAGCAGTCCGTCCCCCGGGACAGGGAAACCCTATGGCTACACCTTC.

J is TRBJ2-5 and V is TRBV29-1; TRBD1 aligns across 10 bases. The CDR3 loop spans 13 amino acids. V gave up 8 bases and J gave up 4 bases; unmatched junction bases: 7. The V gene's germline CDR1 is SQVTM and CDR2 ANQGSEA. CDR3 sequence reads: CSFGTGVGETQYF. The CDR3 DNA follows: TGCAGCTTTGGGACAGGGGTAGGAGAGACCCAGTACTTC.

This chain links TRBV7-2 with TRBJ2-1, with TRBD2 matching 16 bases. The CDR3 loop spans 18 amino acids. V shed 1 base, J shed 7 bases, and the junction held 7 bases outside the gene matches. The germline CDR1 and CDR2 sequences are SGHTA and FQGNSA. CDR3 DNA: TGTGCCAGCAGCTTAGGGCGGGGACTAGCGGGGGGGTGGAATGAGCAGTTCTTC. This gives the protein CASSLGRGLAGGWNEQFF.